This section outlines one TCR beta chain sequence together with its context. Its antigen is undetermined. The data stem from a study of cytomegalovirus exposure and HLA in healthy donors. Germline values: CDR1 SGHVS, CDR2 FNYEAQ. J was trimmed by 6 bases and V by 4 bases; bases with no gene match: 10. This CDR3 has 15 amino acids. The study's findings and limits: The classifier reportedly diagnosed cytomegalovirus status with high specificity and sensitivity.

Primers for the PCR totalled 60 Vbeta and 13 Jbeta. Profiled with immunoSEQ multiplex PCR; TCRdb holds only in-frame clones, not every one. The sample has more than 100,000 clones; 80% are singletons. The sample comprised PBMCs. This rearrangement joins TRBV7-6 to TRBJ2-7; TRBD2 aligns across 9 bases. The receptor was isolated from a man aged 35 to 55 in good health and CMV-seronegative. The CDR3 nucleotides are TGTGCCAGCAGCTCCCTGGCGGGAGGGCCGGCCGAGCAGTACTTC. Residues: CASSSLAGGPAEQYF.